The 15 T cell receptor beta chains below all came from one sample that was sequenced in a study of beta chain features in type 1 diabetes. The investigators reverse transcribed all of the isolated RNA, so they sequenced expressed TCRB transcripts. Libraries were prepared by immunoSEQ multiplex PCR; TCRdb keeps only in-frame clonotypes and omits some of them. Here the sample spans some 900,000 clones, 15% to 20% being singletons. Sequencing used naive CD4+ T cells from blood. Source of these receptors: a woman between 18 and 29 years old in good health.

The CDR3 DNA reads TGCGCCAGCAGCTTGATTCCATGGTGGCGGGGCCCGAACACCGGGGAGCTGTTTTTT. This sequence encodes CASSLIPWWRGPNTGELFF. The genes are TRBV5-1 and TRBJ2-2, with a weak D call TRBD2 (6 bases). The CDR3 totals 19 residues. Germline V gene data show CDR1 as SGHRS and CDR2 as YFSETQ. V lost 1 base, J lost 0 bases, and 19 bases lay in between.

This clone was seen a few times. V and J are TRBV28 and TRBJ2-4; the D gene is possibly TRBD2 (6 bases). The V gene lost 6 bases and the J gene lost 6 bases, with 12 bases spanning the gap. The CDR3 is made up of 13 amino acids. The germline V gene encodes CDR1 MDHEN and CDR2 SYDVKM. The CDR3, as DNA: TGTGCCAGCAGGCCCGCGGGGACAAACATTCAGTACTTC. Amino acid sequence: CASRPAGTNIQYF.

This clone occurred a few times. V and J are TRBV7-2 and TRBJ2-1; maybe TRBD2 (5 bases). This CDR3 is 16 amino acids long. V dropped 0 bases and J dropped 7 bases, with 16 bases sitting between them. Germline V gene data show CDR1 as SGHTA and CDR2 as FQGNSA. For the CDR3, the DNA is TGTGCCAGCAGCTTAGCTTTGAGCGGAGTGAGAAATGAGCAGTTCTTC. Protein product: CASSLALSGVRNEQFF.

This chain connects TRBV11-2 to TRBJ1-5; TRBD1 agrees at 9 bases. CDR3 length: 14 amino acids. The ends lost 5 bases at V and 4 bases at J; junction bases unmatched: 3. The germline V gene has CDR1 SGHAT and CDR2 FQNNGV. The CDR3 DNA follows: TGTGCCAGCAGCGCGGACAGGGGAAATCAGCCCCAGCATTTT. It is translated as CASSADRGNQPQHF.

This clone appeared a few times. This chain links TRBV4-2 with TRBJ2-4, with a tentative D call TRBD1 (5 bases). V lost 3 bases, J lost 5 bases, and 8 bases lay in between. This CDR3 region has 13 residues. In germline, CDR1 is LGHNA, CDR2 YNFKEQ. The CDR3 sequence is CASSHVGENIQYF. The CDR3 bases are TGTGCCAGCAGCCACGTAGGGGAAAACATTCAGTACTTC.

This clone was counted only a few times. The rearrangement links TRBV4-1 to TRBJ1-2, with unresolved D. V dropped 3 bases and J dropped 0 bases, with 17 bases sitting between them. CDR1 and CDR2 from the germline V gene are MGHRA and YSYEKL. The CDR3 extends over 17 amino acids. CDR3 in DNA: TGCGCCAGCAGCCAGGTCGTTTCAGCTTACTCTAACTATGGCTACACCTTC. Translation: CASSQVVSAYSNYGYTF.

This chain joins TRBV27 and TRBJ1-5; no reliable D call. The germline V gene encodes CDR1 MNHEY and CDR2 SMNVEV (reference sequence). This CDR3 spans 13 amino acids. With 5 bases removed from V and 6 bases from J, the gap between germline ends came to 11 bases. CDR3 nucleotides: TGTGCCAGCAGTCCGCTCGGCCCTCAGCCCCAGCATTTT. As protein: CASSPLGPQPQHF.

This chain links TRBV15 with TRBJ2-7; TRBD2 agrees at 8 bases. The CDR3 loop spans 15 amino acids. Trimming removed 5 bases from V and 3 bases from J; junction bases left unmatched: 9. The V gene's germline CDR1 is LNHNV and CDR2 YYDKDF (reference sequence). CDR3 nucleotide sequence: TGTGCCACCAGCGCACCTATAGCGGGATACTACGAGCAGTACTTC. Translation: CATSAPIAGYYEQYF.

This clone was recorded a few times. CDR3 bases: TGTGCCAGCAGTGATGGGGAGGCGGGACGGGACGAGCAGTACTTC. This sequence encodes CASSDGEAGRDEQYF. The J gene is TRBJ2-7, the V gene TRBV6-1; D may be TRBD2 (6 bases). Germline V CDR1 and CDR2: MNHNS, SASEGT. The CDR3 length is 15 residues. V dropped 3 bases and J dropped 5 bases, with 17 bases sitting between them.

The chain links TRBV6-5 to TRBJ2-3, with 7 bases that match TRBD2. V lost 7 bases to trimming and J lost 4 bases; unmatched junction nucleotides: 5. Germline CDR1 reads MNHEY; CDR2 reads SVGAGI. This CDR3 is built from 13 residues. The CDR3 region has the DNA TGTGCCAGCACCGCGGGAGACTCAGATACGCAGTATTTT. The encoded protein is CASTAGDSDTQYF.

This clone was observed a handful of times. V is TRBV28 and J is TRBJ2-7; D call uncertain. CDR1 is MDHEN, CDR2 SYDVKM, per germline. The CDR3 sequence is 14 residues long. V was pared by 7 bases and J by 2 bases, with 15 bases between. CDR3 sequence: CASNFRGRTYEQYF. CDR3 DNA sequence: TGTGCCAGCAATTTCCGAGGCAGAACCTACGAGCAGTACTTC.

The rearrangement links TRBV6-6 to TRBJ2-5, with TRBD2 identical over 12 bases. CDR1 MNHNY and CDR2 SVGAGI come from the germline V gene (reference sequence). J gave up 6 bases and V 2 bases, and 7 bases lay outside the gene matches. This CDR3 is 16 amino acids long. CDR3 in DNA: TGTGCCAGCAGTTACAACCTAGCGGGAGGGCCCAAGACCCAGTACTTC. Encoded protein: CASSYNLAGGPKTQYF.

The chain joins TRBV5-1 to TRBJ2-2, with TRBD2 matching 10 bases. Germline V gene sequence: CDR1 SGHRS, CDR2 YFSETQ. V trimming: 4 bases; J trimming: 7 bases; junction bases outside the gene matches: 7. This CDR3 contains 15 residues. As DNA, the CDR3 is TGCGCCAGCAGCGCCCTAGCGGGAGCTGGCGGGGAGCTGTTTTTT. Protein product: CASSALAGAGGELFF.

V and J are TRBV6-1 and TRBJ1-2; D is perhaps TRBD1 (5 bases). Germline values: CDR1 MNHNS, CDR2 SASEGT. The CDR3 totals 14 residues. V lost 5 bases, J lost 6 bases, and 16 bases lay in between. CDR3 coding DNA: TGTGCCAGCAGTTCGCCGACAGTTCCGGATGGCTACACCTTC. Its protein product is CASSSPTVPDGYTF.

This chain links TRBV15 with TRBJ2-7, with 7 bases lining up with TRBD2. Germline V gene lookup returns CDR1 LNHNV and CDR2 YYDKDF (reference sequence). V lost 2 bases, J lost 1 base, and 8 bases stayed unmatched. The CDR3 has 16 amino acids. Written as DNA, the CDR3 is TGTGCCACCAGCAGACATTCCGGGACTATGTCCTACGAGCAGTACTTC. It yields the protein CATSRHSGTMSYEQYF.